Here is one T cell receptor beta chain with its context. The CDR3 sequence is 13 residues long. The germline V gene encodes CDR1 SGHAT and CDR2 FQNNGV. Trimming shortened V by 5 bases and J by 10 bases, and 16 bases separated the two germline ends. Primers used in a second PCR of about 7 to 12 cycles were a sample-barcoded 5' primer and a J-beta primer mix. Researchers report that each sample yielded at least 3 million CDR3-containing paired-end reads. TCRdb re-called the 5' RACE reads with MiXCR, one entry per CDR3 protein. The sample comprises roughly 1,100,000 distinct CDR3 sequences, roughly a quarter of which are singletons, and about 0.72% rests with the top ten. This sample was taken from a study of blood T cells in healthy people across ages. This sample also belongs to another study, concerning T cells of mothers and their children.

This sequence joins TRBV11-2 and TRBJ2-3; possibly TRBD1 for D (5 bases). This TCR was recovered from a girl aged 2 to 9 in good health. Sequencing input: blood. The CDR3 here is CASSIETVPSQYF. CDR3 sequence (DNA): TGTGCCAGCAGCATCGAGACAGTTCCCTCGCAGTATTTT.